This T cell receptor (beta chain) was sequenced during a study of shared clonotypes between healthy human individuals. Study results and limitations: The donor pool, a small one, limited the genetic and exposure-history diversity represented. Estimated richness was generally greater in naive than memory subsets.

Deep-level assay runs were performed. Some 28,000 T cell genomes (around 200 ng DNA) went into each sorted-subset replicate. The table came from immunoSEQ multiplex PCR; TCRdb's copy has only in-frame clones and leaves some out. The table lists 780,000 or so clones, about two thirds of them singletons. This CDR3 has 15 amino acids. Trimming took 2 bases from V and 6 from J; bases not matched to a gene: 10. In germline, CDR1 is GTSNPN, CDR2 SVGIG (reference sequence). As to this clone: The antigen remains undetermined.

The sequence derives from a woman aged 25 to 39 in good health. Sequenced: memory CD4+ T cells sorted from blood. Described subset: CD45RA-negative fraction. The chain is built from TRBV30 and TRBJ2-3; 8 bases map to TRBD1. The CDR3 nucleotides read TGTGCCTGGAGTCCAGGACAGGGAGAGGGGGATACGCAGTATTTT. Protein sequence: CAWSPGQGEGDTQYF.